These 9 T cell receptor beta chains were sequenced from one sample in a study of spatial heterogeneity in lung cancer (dated by TCRdb to about 2019). Preparation of the library involved 5' RACE. The data were produced on a NextSeq 500. TCRdb trimmed the raw reads at Q25, called clones with MiXCR and kept productive beta chains. Rows are combined by CDR3 protein, so each entry shows the most common genes and DNA. The sample includes some 12,000 distinct CDR3 sequences, with roughly 6.2% observed a single time. Of the sample, 10% falls within the top ten clones. The sample's time point label, in plain terms: sample taken at primary tumor resection. TCR sequencing used whole RNA extracted from tumor and nontumor lung tissue, or from cryopreserved PBMC samples, without cell sorting. The input for sequencing was normal lung tissue next to the tumor, taken at surgery. Receptors originate from a male donor with early-stage non-small cell lung cancer.

In this sample, this clonotype turned up a few times. The junction and the germline gene differ at one end; a read error may be behind it. V gene TRBV28 combines with J gene TRBJ1-6; D possibly corresponds to TRBD1 (6 bases). Germline V gene data show CDR1 as MDHEN and CDR2 as SYDVKM. The CDR3 extends over 14 amino acids. CDR3 sequence (DNA): TGTGTCAGCAGGGGTACCGGGACAATTTCTACCCTCCACTTT. As protein: CVSRGTGTISTLHF.

This clonotype was counted many times. The J gene is TRBJ1-6, the V gene TRBV19; 8 bases are a match to TRBD1. J was trimmed by 10 bases and V by 4 bases; bases with no gene match: 6. This CDR3 has 14 amino acids. The germline CDR1 and CDR2 sequences are LNHDA and SQIVND (reference sequence). The CDR3 loop is CASSTTGVGSPLHF. For the CDR3, the DNA is TGTGCCAGTAGTACGACAGGGGTAGGATCACCCCTCCACTTT.

V and J are TRBV30 and TRBJ1-1; D ambiguous. This CDR3 spans 17 amino acids. The germline V gene has CDR1 GTSNPN and CDR2 SVGIG (reference sequence). V dropped 2 bases and J dropped 0 bases, with 19 bases sitting between them. CDR3 loop: CAWSLGPIEGMNTEAFF. CDR3 bases: TGTGCCTGGAGTTTGGGTCCGATCGAGGGAATGAACACTGAAGCTTTCTTT.

This clonotype was counted many times. The rearrangement links TRBV6-1 to TRBJ2-7; no definite D call. This CDR3 spans 15 amino acids. V lost 6 bases and J 0 bases, leaving 15 bases between the germline ends. Germline loops: CDR1 MNHNS, CDR2 SASEGT. The CDR3 here is CASSAQTWSSYEQYF. DNA of the CDR3: TGTGCCAGCAGCGCACAGACTTGGAGCTCCTACGAGCAGTACTTC.

There are many counts of this clonotype. The chain couples TRBV7-2 to TRBJ1-1; no clear D. The CDR3 runs to 14 residues. Germline assignment: CDR1 SGHTA and CDR2 FQGNSA. Trimming pared 3 bases from V and 5 bases from J, leaving 13 bases between. The chain's CDR3 is CASSFGLYGTEAFF. CDR3 DNA: TGTGCCAGCAGCTTCGGTTTGTACGGAACTGAAGCTTTCTTT.

This clonotype appeared many times. The V gene is TRBV6-2 or TRBV6-3, the J gene TRBJ1-1; a possible D gene is TRBD1 (5 bases). Trimming cost V 7 bases and J 1 base, with 19 bases left between them. The CDR3 sequence is 16 residues long. The germline gives CDR1 MNHEY, CDR2 SVGEGT. The CDR3 sequence is CASTPGRGVENTEAFF. DNA for the CDR3: TGTGCCAGCACCCCGGGAAGGGGAGTGGAGAACACTGAAGCTTTCTTT.

This clonotype has more than one count but fewer than ten. The rearrangement uses TRBV5-1 and TRBJ2-3; 13 nucleotides agree with TRBD2. V gave up 4 bases and J gave up 4 bases; unmatched junction bases: 3. This CDR3 spans 15 amino acids. CDR1 SGHRS and CDR2 YFSETQ come from the germline V gene. The chain's CDR3 is CASSPGLAGADTQYF. CDR3 DNA sequence: TGCGCCAGCAGCCCTGGACTAGCGGGAGCAGATACGCAGTATTTT.

This clonotype has at least ten counts. V and J are TRBV30 and TRBJ1-1; D is unresolved. Germline V gene data show CDR1 as GTSNPN and CDR2 as SVGIG (reference sequence). Trimming shortened V by 0 bases and J by 5 bases, and 16 bases separated the two germline ends. The CDR3 has 15 amino acids. The CDR3 sequence: CAWSVRGRGWTEAFF. Written as DNA, the CDR3 is TGTGCCTGGAGTGTAAGAGGGAGAGGTTGGACTGAAGCTTTCTTT.

In its sample, this clonotype was seen many times. V is TRBV27 and J is TRBJ1-1; the D gene is possibly TRBD1 (6 bases). Trimming left V 8 bases short and J 2 bases short, with 21 bases between. In germline, CDR1 is MNHEY, CDR2 SMNVEV (reference sequence). The CDR3 sequence is 16 residues long. The CDR3 loop reads CASQFSVVGGNTEAFF. CDR3 DNA: TGTGCCAGCCAATTTAGCGTCGTCGGGGGCAACACTGAAGCTTTCTTT.